The 12 T cell receptor beta chains below were found in one sample sequenced in a study of shared clonotypes between healthy human individuals. Assay used: immunoSEQ multiplex PCR; TCRdb lists only in-frame clones, some missing. The repertoire includes some 1.5 million clones, more than 95% of them detected once, and 0.95% to 1.5% sits in the top ten. Sequencing input: naive CD4+ T cells sorted from blood. Subset described: CD45RA+ positively selected. The receptors were gathered from a man aged 25-45 years in good health.

The chain recombines TRBV11-3 with TRBJ2-3; D may match TRBD1 or TRBD2 (5 bases each). The V gene's germline CDR1 is SGHNT and CDR2 YENEEA. V was trimmed by 2 bases and J by 4 bases, leaving 10 bases between them. The CDR3 has 14 residues. CDR3 nucleotides: TGTGCCAGCAGCTTACAGGGAGCATCAGATACGCAGTATTTT. It yields the protein CASSLQGASDTQYF.

The table lists this clone with a count of one. CDR3 nucleotide sequence: TGTGCCAGCAGCGCCGGACTACCTACCTACAATGAGCAGTTCTTC. It translates to CASSAGLPTYNEQFF. The chain is built from TRBV5-6 and TRBJ2-1; D perhaps matches TRBD2 (6 bases). The ends were cut back, 4 bases at V and 2 bases at J, with 13 bases in the middle. CDR3 size: 15 residues. CDR1 is SGHDT, CDR2 YYEEEE, per germline.

The chain joins TRBV5-5 to TRBJ2-5; D is perhaps TRBD2 (6 bases). Trimming shortened V by 0 bases and J by 5 bases, and 11 bases separated the two germline ends. This CDR3 has 14 amino acids. Germline V lookup: CDR1 SGHKS, CDR2 YYEKEE (reference sequence). The CDR3 loop is CASSLGGLGETQYF. The CDR3 region has the DNA TGTGCCAGCAGCTTGGGGGGACTTGGCGAGACCCAGTACTTC.

A word on this clone: This specimen includes other DNA sequences encoding the same CDR3. The V gene is TRBV5-1, the J gene TRBJ2-7; 9 bases map to TRBD1. The germline V gene encodes CDR1 SGHRS and CDR2 YFSETQ. The CDR3 spans 15 residues. The ends lost 2 bases at V and 1 base at J; junction bases unmatched: 4. CDR3 nucleotide sequence: TGCGCCAGCAGCTTAGGACAGGGGCGATCCTACGAGCAGTACTTC. Translating gives CASSLGQGRSYEQYF.

The chain combines TRBV5-1 with TRBJ2-1, with unresolved D. Germline lookup yields CDR1 SGHRS and CDR2 YFSETQ. V shed 2 bases and J shed 5 bases, with 5 bases lying between them. The CDR3 is 12 residues long. CDR3 nucleotide sequence: TGCGCCAGCAGCTTCAAAAACAATGAGCAGTTCTTC. Its translation is CASSFKNNEQFF. Variable domain in full (rest from reference TRBV5-1 and TRBJ2-1): KAGVTQTPRYLIKTRGQQVTLSCSPISGHRSVSWYQQTPGQGLQFLFEYFSETQRNKGNFPGRFSGRQFSNSRSEMNVSTLELGDSALYLCASSFKNNEQFFGPGTRLTVL.

The V gene is TRBV11-1, the J gene TRBJ2-1; 10 nucleotides line up with TRBD2. Germline CDR1 is SGHAT and CDR2 is FQDESV (reference sequence). J was trimmed by 5 bases and V by 6 bases; bases with no gene match: 16. CDR3 length equals 18 residues. The CDR3 reads CASRPPDLRAGGNNEQFF. CDR3 sequence (DNA): TGTGCCAGCAGGCCCCCAGACTTGCGAGCGGGAGGGAACAATGAGCAGTTCTTC.

This chain connects TRBV11-3 to TRBJ2-7, with no clear D. Germline assignment: CDR1 SGHNT and CDR2 YENEEA. Trimming stripped 0 bases from V and 6 bases from J, with 9 bases between. The CDR3 runs 13 residues. The DNA for the CDR3 is TGTGCCAGCAGCTTAGATTGGGTACGCGAGCAGTACTTC. It yields the protein CASSLDWVREQYF. Looking up the rest from reference TRBV11-3 and TRBJ2-7 gives the full variable domain: EAGVVQSPRYKIIEKKQPVAFWCNPISGHNTLYWYLQNLGQGPELLIRYENEEAVDDSQLPKDRFSAERLKGVDSTLKIQPAELGDSAVYLCASSLDWVREQYFGPGTRLTVT.

The chain joins TRBV10-3 to TRBJ2-2; a possible D gene is TRBD2 (5 bases). Germline CDR1 is ENHRY and CDR2 is SYGVKD. The CDR3 covers 14 residues. V shed 8 bases and J shed 4 bases, with 14 bases lying between them. This chain's CDR3 is CAIGELGGTGELFF. CDR3 nucleotide sequence: TGTGCCATCGGGGAACTAGGAGGCACCGGGGAGCTGTTTTTT.

The chain couples TRBV28 to TRBJ1-5; 7 nucleotides match TRBD1. Germline CDR1 reads MDHEN; CDR2 reads SYDVKM. Losses at the gene ends were 3 bases for V and 8 bases for J; bases not matched to a gene: 13. The CDR3 is made up of 16 amino acids. The CDR3 region is CASSFPGQPVAKPQHF. In nucleotides, the CDR3 is TGTGCCAGCAGTTTCCCGGGACAGCCGGTTGCAAAGCCCCAGCATTTT.

The chain recombines TRBV28 with TRBJ1-4; maybe TRBD1 (6 bases). The ends were cut back, 2 bases at V and 8 bases at J, with 15 bases in the middle. CDR1 MDHEN and CDR2 SYDVKM come from the germline V gene. The CDR3 length is 15 residues. CDR3 bases: TGTGCCAGCAGTTTAGGGGGGCCATTCAGCGAAAAACTGTTTTTT. As protein: CASSLGGPFSEKLFF.

In DNA form, the CDR3 reads TGTGCCAGCAGCGTACTTATAACAGGGGGCGACGAGCAGTACTTC. Residues: CASSVLITGGDEQYF. The gene calls are TRBV9 and TRBJ2-7, with 9 positions matching TRBD1. CDR1 and CDR2 from the germline V gene are SGDLS and YYNGEE. V shed 1 base, J shed 5 bases, and the junction held 7 bases outside the gene matches. The CDR3 has 15 amino acids.

The chain recombines TRBV19 with TRBJ2-1, with no clear D. Looked up from germline, CDR1 is LNHDA and CDR2 is SQIVND (reference sequence). The CDR3 length is 17 residues. Trimming cost V 0 bases and J 0 bases, with 12 bases left between them. The CDR3 DNA reads TGTGCCAGTAGTATAGATCCGTGGCCCAGCTCCTACAATGAGCAGTTCTTC. Amino acid sequence: CASSIDPWPSSYNEQFF.